This TCR beta chain was sequenced for a study of human T cells and chemical hapten exposure (dated by TCRdb to the early 2020s). About the full investigation: Libraries were combined into a pool for sequencing, and differences in TCR yield between samples came mainly from small differences in library volumes within the pool. For every blood RNA sample, sequencing covered both the TCR alpha and TCR beta chains. The study tracked peripheral blood TCR repertoire changes in vivo during primary and secondary sensitization to the hapten diphenylcyclopropenone (DPC) in alopecia patients. Paper-wide results and their limitations: The number of TCRs above 1 in 1000 frequency did not change with DPC sensitization; there was no evidence of global repertoire structure alterations. Repeated subsampling changed both the strength of the expansion versus patch-test correlation and the threshold at which that correlation became significant.

To prepare the library, RACE was applied. TCRdb shows the sequencer as NextSeq 500. During library preparation, unique molecular identifiers were attached to individual cDNA molecules so that TCRs could be counted quantitatively and reproducibly. In the paper's pipeline: The median number of TCRs per sample was approximately 96,000, ranging from 23,224 to 690,600. The Decombinator software suite was used to annotate the V, J and CDR3 of the TCR reads. For the PS versus PT1 abundance plots, all samples were subsampled to the same number of TCRs (28,000). Expanded TCRs were defined as absent before sensitization and observed at least eight times at the 2-week time point. TCRdb took the public reads, trimmed them with fastp at Q25, ran MiXCR for clone calling and kept in-frame beta chains. A single entry per CDR3 protein holds the most common genes and DNA from its merged rows. The V and J calls shown here were made by TCRdb, not taken from the authors' results. The sample table shows roughly 130,000 distinct CDR3 sequences, and 9% to 10% are seen once. The ten largest clonotypes hold 1.5% to 2% of the sample.

Trimming removed 3 bases from V and 2 bases from J, leaving 12 bases between the germline ends. The CDR3 runs 15 residues from the cysteine to the phenylalanine. Kept here is only the CDR3 DNA, which spans 45 bases and is read in frame from base 1. The germline V gene supplies CDR1 MNHEY and CDR2 SVGEGT. Explained via the paper, the time point label denotes: healthy volunteer bleed at 2 weeks. Unfractionated whole blood was collected in Tempus Blood RNA tubes, and total RNA was extracted from that blood. A handful of healthy volunteers acted as controls for TCR sequencing and had blood drawn at day 0, 2 weeks and 6 weeks. As regards this clonotype: No cognate antigen has been identified for it. Per-base quality was not reported, and no clone a single base away is much larger than it.

This sequence was found in a male donor in good health. Some clones in this sample may be carry-over from other donors' samples. The sample taken for sequencing was whole blood. The chain was built from TRBV6-2 or TRBV6-3 and TRBJ2-3, with no reliable assignment of the D segment. For the CDR3, the sequence is CASSYSVKITDTQYF. The nucleotide sequence is given as TGTGCCAGCAGTTATTCTGTGAAAATCACAGATACGCAGTATTTT.